Each of the 23 T cell receptor beta chains below was sequenced from the same sample in a study of shared clonotypes between healthy human individuals. This table comes from immunoSEQ multiplex PCR, and its TCRdb copy is limited to in-frame clones, with some not included. The table records roughly 1,100,000 clones, approximately 72% of them present only once. Sample: memory CD4+ T cells sorted from blood. Sample subset: CD45RA-negative fraction. These receptors were taken from a man younger than 30 in good health.

The J gene is TRBJ2-5, the V gene TRBV4-2; the match to TRBD1 covers 10 bases. The CDR3 length is 14 residues. Germline values: CDR1 LGHNA, CDR2 YNFKEQ. V was pared by 5 bases and J by 2 bases, with 2 bases of the junction left unmatched. In DNA form, the CDR3 reads TGTGCCAGCAGCAAGGACAGGGGGCAAGAGACCCAGTACTTC. It encodes CASSKDRGQETQYF.

CDR3 bases: TGTGCCAGCAGCATATTACAGGCAAACCCTAGCACAGATACGCAGTATTTT. The encoded protein is CASSILQANPSTDTQYF. V usage is TRBV11-2 and J usage is TRBJ2-3; TRBD1 might be the D (5 bases). Germline V gives CDR1 SGHAT, CDR2 FQNNGV. CDR3 size: 17 residues. Trimming left V 5 bases short and J 0 bases short, with 18 bases between.

The chain has TRBV19 and TRBJ2-1; D is unresolved. V shed 6 bases and J shed 6 bases, with 6 bases lying between them. From germline, CDR1 is LNHDA and CDR2 SQIVND (reference sequence). This CDR3 region has 11 residues. CDR3 in DNA: TGTGCCAGTAGCCCTAGCAATGAGCAGTTCTTC. It specifies CASSPSNEQFF.

This clone has only a few counts. V is TRBV9 and J is TRBJ2-7; 9 nucleotides match TRBD1. Germline V CDR1 and CDR2: SGDLS, YYNGEE. The CDR3 runs 16 residues. V dropped 2 bases and J dropped 3; count of bases not matched to a gene: 9. CDR3 DNA sequence: TGTGCCAGCAGCGTCCCTAAGGGGACAGGGAGCTACGAGCAGTACTTC. It is translated as CASSVPKGTGSYEQYF.

This clone occurred a few times. This chain connects TRBV2 to TRBJ1-2; TRBD1 aligns across 9 bases. This CDR3 spans 13 amino acids. V was pared by 8 bases and J by 5 bases, with 6 bases of the junction left unmatched. In germline, CDR1 is SNHLY, CDR2 FYNNEI. DNA of the CDR3: TGTGCCAGCTGTGGACAGGGGATATATGGCTACACCTTC. Translated, it gives CASCGQGIYGYTF.

V and J are TRBV19 and TRBJ1-2; the match to TRBD1 covers 9 bases. Germline values: CDR1 LNHDA, CDR2 SQIVND (reference sequence). The CDR3 is 16 amino acids. Losses at the gene ends were 3 bases for V and 4 bases for J; bases not matched to a gene: 9. The CDR3 nucleotides are TGTGCCAGTAGTATTCCTCCTAGGACAGGGGCCTATGGCTACACCTTC. This codes for CASSIPPRTGAYGYTF.

On this clone itself: A far larger clone is only one base removed, so a read error is likely. Other DNA sequences in the same sample also yield this CDR3. The chain couples TRBV7-2 to TRBJ1-1; a weak D match, TRBD1 (5 bases). CDR1 is SGHTA, CDR2 FQGNSA, per germline. The CDR3 loop spans 13 amino acids. Trimming removed 3 bases at V and 1 base at J, with 6 bases between. CDR3 amino acids: CASSLQGNTEAFF. As DNA, the CDR3 is TGTGCCAGCAGCTTGCAGGGGAACACTGAAGCTTTCTTT.

This clone was observed once. The chain carries TRBV5-4 and TRBJ2-7; TRBD2 matches at 7 bases. The CDR3 sequence is 14 residues long. CDR1 is SGHNT, CDR2 YYREEE, per germline (reference sequence). V shed 2 bases and J 3 bases; nucleotides not matched to a gene: 5. Written as DNA, the CDR3 is TGTGCCAGCAGCTTAGCGGGAACTTACTACGAGCAGTACTTC. Protein: CASSLAGTYYEQYF.

Points on this clone: One end of the junction fails to match germline, which may point to a read error. The rearrangement links TRBV30 to TRBJ2-2, with TRBD1 matching over 9 bases. The CDR3 has 14 residues. Germline V lookup: CDR1 GTSNPN, CDR2 SVGIG (reference sequence). CDR3 DNA: TGTGCCTGGAGTCTCCGGACAGGGGACCGGGGAGCTGTTTTT. Translated: CAWSLRTGDRGAVF.

This rearrangement joins TRBV20-1 to TRBJ2-3; D is undetermined. This CDR3 comprises 10 residues. V dropped 5 bases and J dropped 3 bases, with 3 bases sitting between them. Germline values: CDR1 DFQATT, CDR2 SNEGSKA (reference sequence). CDR3 protein: CSAETDTQYF. CDR3 nucleotides: TGCAGTGCTGAAACAGATACGCAGTATTTT.

The chain uses TRBV10-3 and TRBJ2-7; perhaps TRBD2 as D (5 bases). This CDR3 has 14 residues. Germline-derived CDR1 and CDR2 are ENHRY and SYGVKD. Between the trimmed V and J ends, which lost 0 bases and 2 bases, there was a span of 8 bases. CDR3 region: CAISESTKTYEQYF. As DNA, the CDR3 is TGTGCCATCAGTGAGTCGACTAAAACCTACGAGCAGTACTTC.

The chain's CDR3 is CASRSTGISYNEQFF. The CDR3 DNA sequence: TGTGCCAGCAGAAGTACAGGGATCTCCTACAATGAGCAGTTCTTC. The gene calls are TRBV6-5 and TRBJ2-1; TRBD1 might be the D (6 bases). In germline, CDR1 is MNHEY, CDR2 SVGAGI. Trimming stripped 6 bases from V and 0 bases from J, with 12 bases between. The CDR3 runs to 15 residues.

Ten or more counts support this clone. This sequence joins TRBV4-3 and TRBJ1-6; TRBD1 matches at 10 bases. The germline V gene encodes CDR1 LGHNA and CDR2 YSLEER. V was pared by 5 bases and J by 3 bases, with 4 bases of the junction left unmatched. The CDR3 has 16 residues. The CDR3 protein is CASSARTGGYNSPLHF. Here the CDR3 DNA reads TGCGCCAGCAGCGCCCGGACAGGGGGCTATAATTCACCCCTCCACTTT.

This chain connects TRBV7-9 to TRBJ2-7; unclear D gene. The germline gives CDR1 SEHNR, CDR2 FQNEAQ (reference sequence). The CDR3 consists of 12 residues. V was shortened by 1 base and J by 6 bases, with 7 bases between the two germline ends. The CDR3 here is CASSLGPGEQYF. The CDR3 region has the DNA TGTGCCAGCAGCTTAGGCCCAGGCGAGCAGTACTTC.

This chain connects TRBV28 to TRBJ1-5; a possible D gene is TRBD1 (5 bases). CDR3 length equals 17 residues. Germline V CDR1 and CDR2: MDHEN, SYDVKM. V gave up 3 bases and J gave up 2 bases, with 17 bases separating them. In DNA, the CDR3 is TGTGCCAGCAGTTTTTCCGGGGGTAGGTTGGGCAATCAGCCCCAGCATTTT. Translation: CASSFSGGRLGNQPQHF. The full variable domain, with the rest looked up from reference TRBV28 and TRBJ1-5, is DVKVTQSSRYLVKRTGEKVFLECVQDMDHENMFWYRQDPGLGLRLIYFSYDVKMKEKGDIPEGYSVSREKKERFSLILESASTNQTSMYLCASSFSGGRLGNQPQHFGDGTRLSIL.

The chain links TRBV27 to TRBJ2-2, with TRBD2 matching over 7 bases. Germline values: CDR1 MNHEY, CDR2 SMNVEV (reference sequence). The CDR3 covers 14 residues. Trimming removed 6 bases from V and 7 bases from J; junction bases left unmatched: 8. The CDR3 bases are TGTGCCAGCAGCACAGCGGGGCTTAGCGGGGAGCTGTTTTTT. Translating gives CASSTAGLSGELFF.

With regard to this clone: This CDR3 is also generated by other DNA sequences in the sample. The gene calls are TRBV5-1 and TRBJ2-1; unclear D gene. The V end lost 0 bases, the J end lost 6 bases, and 4 bases lay between the germline ends. The CDR3 loop spans 12 amino acids. Germline loops: CDR1 SGHRS, CDR2 YFSETQ. The CDR3 DNA reads as TGCGCCAGCAGCTTGGGCCTCAATGAGCAGTTCTTC. It specifies CASSLGLNEQFF.

Turning to this clone: The sample contains more than one DNA sequence encoding this CDR3. The chain joins TRBV7-2 to TRBJ2-3; the D is unclear. The CDR3 totals 11 residues. CDR1 SGHTA and CDR2 FQGNSA come from the germline V gene. V was shortened by 2 bases and J by 6 bases, with 3 bases between the two germline ends. CDR3 residues: CASSLRDTQYF. The CDR3 DNA reads as TGTGCCAGCAGCTTAAGGGATACGCAGTATTTT.

This clone has at least ten counts. This same CDR3 is encoded by further DNA sequences in the sample. The chain combines TRBV7-2 with TRBJ1-2; the D is unclear. Trimming left V 5 bases short and J 0 bases short, with 13 bases between. The CDR3 is 15 amino acids. Germline-derived CDR1 and CDR2 are SGHTA and FQGNSA. The CDR3 region is CASSPTSVANYGYTF. The CDR3 bases are TGTGCCAGCAGCCCTACTAGCGTAGCTAACTATGGCTACACCTTC.

The chain couples TRBV5-1 to TRBJ2-1; 12 bases fit TRBD2. CDR1 and CDR2 (germline): SGHRS, YFSETQ. This CDR3 has 15 amino acids. V trimming: 0 bases; J trimming: 8 bases; junction bases outside the gene matches: 3. In DNA form, the CDR3 reads TGCGCCAGCAGCTTGGGACTAGCGGGAGTTTATGAGCAGTTCTTC. Translated, it gives CASSLGLAGVYEQFF.

J is TRBJ1-2 and V is TRBV5-1, with a tentative D call TRBD1 (6 bases). Deletions cut 0 bases from V and 0 bases from J, with 9 bases between. The CDR3 has 15 amino acids. Germline V CDR1 and CDR2: SGHRS, YFSETQ. The CDR3 here is CASSLAEGANYGYTF. CDR3 bases: TGCGCCAGCAGCTTGGCCGAGGGGGCTAACTATGGCTACACCTTC.

This sequence joins TRBV28 and TRBJ2-4; possibly TRBD1 for D (5 bases). Trimming pared 4 bases from V and 0 bases from J, leaving 10 bases between. Germline lookup yields CDR1 MDHEN and CDR2 SYDVKM. This CDR3 contains 15 residues. In DNA, the CDR3 is TGTGCCAGCAGTTACCCGACAGTAGCCAAAAACATTCAGTACTTC. It codes for CASSYPTVAKNIQYF.

There are a few counts of this clone. The chain uses TRBV11-1 and TRBJ1-1; 8 bases align to TRBD1. The CDR3 is 17 residues long. Germline V CDR1 and CDR2: SGHAT, FQDESV (reference sequence). V lost 4 bases and J lost 7; bases outside the gene matches: 17. The CDR3 protein is CASSSGSRGRRGVEAFF. The CDR3, as DNA: TGTGCCAGCAGCTCAGGGTCCAGGGGGCGCCGGGGCGTTGAAGCTTTCTTT.